Listed here is a single T cell receptor beta chain. In germline, CDR1 is MDHEN, CDR2 SYDVKM. The CDR3 has 15 residues. With 7 bases removed from V and 7 bases from J, the gap between germline ends came to 20 bases. Sequenced by immunoSEQ multiplex PCR; TCRdb stores in-frame clones only, minus some. Of about 41,000 clones in the sample, 70% to 80% were seen once. This sample is part of a study of immune evolution from preneoplasia to lung adenocarcinoma. The source of this sequence is a person in their sixties with lung adenocarcinoma. V usage is TRBV28 and J usage is TRBJ2-1, with D maybe TRBD2 (5 bases). The specimen was FFPE invasive lung adenocarcinoma tissue. DNA of the CDR3: TGTGCCAGCACCAGCCTTTCGAGAGGGCGGAATGAGCAGTTCTTC. This encodes CASTSLSRGRNEQFF.